The source of this TCR beta chain is a study of CD8 T cells in ankylosing spondylitis. General study points: Certain motif variants had earlier appeared in reactive arthritis synovial fluid and blood. In peripheral blood, disease-linked CD8+ clones occurred at relatively low frequencies. A TCR beta motif of 8 or 9 highly homologous variants appeared characteristic of ankylosing spondylitis blood. In ankylosing spondylitis patients, matched synovial fluid reportedly showed significant enrichment of disease-linked clones.

CDR1 is MNHEY and CDR2 is SVGEGT in the germline V gene. The CDR3 sequence is 14 residues long. Between the trimmed V and J ends, which lost 6 bases and 3 bases, there was a span of 15 bases. With regard to this clonotype: No antigen is known for it.

Construction of TCR beta libraries was performed using quantitative 5'-RACE with molecular barcodes. TCRdb redid the calling of the 5' RACE reads with MiXCR, one entry per CDR3 protein. The repertoire holds a few hundred thousand distinct CDR3 sequences, with under 8.5% as singletons. The sequencing sample was made of blood, either unsorted or a sorted T cell fraction (not recorded which). The J gene is TRBJ2-7, the V gene TRBV6-2 or TRBV6-3, with D possibly TRBD2 on 5 matching bases. This receptor was taken from a male donor with ankylosing spondylitis. CDR3 residues: CASSPGLLVYEQYF. The CDR3 nucleotides read TGTGCCAGCAGCCCCGGGTTACTAGTCTACGAGCAGTACTTC.